The clone carrying this T cell receptor beta chain appeared many times. This CDR3 region has 14 residues. Germline CDR1 reads DFQATT; CDR2 reads SNEGSKA (reference sequence). V dropped 0 bases and J dropped 11 bases, with 17 bases sitting between them. MiXCR was run by TCRdb on the RT-PCR reads, yielding one entry per CDR3 protein. Of around 700,000 distinct CDR3 sequences in the sample, 12% to 15% were seen once. The V and J genes are TRBV20-1 and TRBJ1-5; D is ambiguous. Sequencing was performed on memory CD4+ T cells from blood. This clonotype was obtained from a female donor in good health, serving as a healthy control. The DNA for the CDR3 is TGCAGTGCTAGAGATCCGACGGTAGCAGTTTCCCAGCATTTT. Its translation: CSARDPTVAVSQHF.